The 32 T cell receptor beta chains presented below share a single source sample, sequenced in a study of blood T cell repertoires in COVID-19. Clones were sequenced by immunoSEQ multiplex PCR, and TCRdb holds only the in-frame ones, with some missing. The table records about 240,000 clones, more than 75% of them present only once. Sequences were obtained from peripheral blood. Receptor source: a woman in her seventies with active or convalescent COVID-19.

This clone was picked up one time. The rearrangement uses TRBV11-2 and TRBJ1-2; the D gene is possibly TRBD1 (6 bases). The CDR3 is 13 amino acids. Germline V gives CDR1 SGHAT, CDR2 FQNNGV. The V and J ends lost 5 bases and 4 bases respectively, with 11 bases between them. The CDR3, as DNA: TGTGCCAGCAGCGTACAGGGAATCTATGGCTACACCTTC. It is translated as CASSVQGIYGYTF.

This chain uses TRBV6-2 or TRBV6-3 with TRBJ1-1, with 7 bases aligning to TRBD1. V gave up 6 bases and J gave up 1 base; unmatched junction bases: 14. The CDR3 runs 17 residues. Germline V gives CDR1 MNHEY, CDR2 SVGEGT. The CDR3 DNA is TGTGCCAGCAGCTATACACAGGGGAAGGTAGGGAACACTGAAGCTTTCTTT. Its translation is CASSYTQGKVGNTEAFF.

V is TRBV7-8 and J is TRBJ2-5; 11 positions agree with TRBD2. In germline, CDR1 is SGHVS, CDR2 FQNEAQ. The junction had 2 bases not matched to a gene; V was cut back by 3 bases and J by 5 bases. There are 14 residues in the CDR3. The DNA of the CDR3 is TGTGCCAGCAGCTTTAGCGGGGGGGTCGAGACCCAGTACTTC. Protein sequence: CASSFSGGVETQYF.

This chain connects TRBV3-1 (or the pseudogene TRBV3-2) to TRBJ1-2; D is uncertain. Germline CDR1 reads LGHDT; CDR2 reads YNNKEL (reference sequence). With 0 bases removed from V and 4 bases from J, the gap between germline ends came to 9 bases. This CDR3 has 14 amino acids. In DNA, the CDR3 is TGTGCCAGCAGCCAAGATCGAGGGATCTATGGCTACACCTTC. This gives the protein CASSQDRGIYGYTF.

The chain uses TRBV19 and TRBJ2-7, with D possibly being TRBD1 (6 bases). This CDR3 has 15 amino acids. The germline V gene has CDR1 LNHDA and CDR2 SQIVND (reference sequence). V was cut by 4 bases and J by 6 bases, with 19 bases left in between. The CDR3 DNA reads TGTGCCAGTAGTAGAACAGGGACGGGGAGCCCCGAGCAGTACTTC. Residues: CASSRTGTGSPEQYF.

The chain uses TRBV4-1 and TRBJ1-1, with D hard to call. This CDR3 is built from 11 residues. The germline V gene has CDR1 MGHRA and CDR2 YSYEKL. V lost 3 bases and J lost 4, with 3 bases in between. CDR3: CASSHSTEAFF. In nucleotides, the CDR3 is TGCGCCAGCAGCCATAGCACTGAAGCTTTCTTT.

This clone has a handful of counts. The genes are TRBV5-1 and TRBJ1-1; D is possibly TRBD1 (6 bases). The V end was cut by 0 bases, the J end by 3 bases, with 12 bases between. Germline-derived CDR1 and CDR2 are SGHRS and YFSETQ. The CDR3 is 15 residues long. In nucleotides, the CDR3 is TGCGCCAGCAGCTTGGTCCAGGGGAGGGACACTGAAGCTTTCTTT. This sequence encodes CASSLVQGRDTEAFF.

V gene TRBV19 combines with J gene TRBJ1-5; D may be TRBD1 (5 bases). This CDR3 region has 15 residues. The V gene's germline CDR1 is LNHDA and CDR2 SQIVND (reference sequence). The V gene lost 3 bases and the J gene lost 3 bases, with 12 bases spanning the gap. The CDR3 region is CASSIQAGPNQPQHF. The CDR3 nucleotides read TGTGCCAGTAGTATTCAAGCAGGGCCCAATCAGCCCCAGCATTTT.

The rearrangement joins TRBV24-1 to TRBJ2-1; 7 bases are shared with TRBD2. This CDR3 has 16 amino acids. The J segment lost 1 base and the V segment lost 4 bases, leaving 6 bases of the junction unmatched. Per the germline V gene, CDR1 is KGHDR and CDR2 is SFDVKD. As DNA, the CDR3 is TGTGCCACCAGTGACAGAGCGGGGTTTTCCTACAATGAGCAGTTCTTC. Translating it yields CATSDRAGFSYNEQFF.

This clone occurred once. The rearrangement uses TRBV6-2 or TRBV6-3 and TRBJ1-6, with TRBD1 identical over 12 bases. From germline, CDR1 is MNHEY and CDR2 SVGEGT. V shed 2 bases, J shed 7 bases, and the junction held 9 bases outside the gene matches. The CDR3 length is 18 residues. The CDR3 loop reads CASSYPPGQGAGNSPLHF. As DNA, the CDR3 is TGTGCCAGCAGTTACCCTCCGGGACAGGGGGCAGGAAATTCACCCCTCCACTTT.

The chain has TRBV19 and TRBJ1-5; 10 bases agree with TRBD1. V lost 8 bases, J lost 7 bases, and 8 bases stayed unmatched. The germline V gene has CDR1 LNHDA and CDR2 SQIVND (reference sequence). CDR3 length: 14 residues. This CDR3 reads CASQQTGGGQPQHF. As DNA, the CDR3 is TGTGCCAGTCAACAGACAGGGGGCGGACAGCCCCAGCATTTT.

The chain uses TRBV3-1 (or the pseudogene TRBV3-2) and TRBJ1-4; TRBD1 agrees at 9 bases. The CDR3 runs 15 residues. The J segment lost 5 bases and the V segment lost 5 bases, leaving 6 bases of the junction unmatched. Per germline, CDR1 LGHDT and CDR2 YNNKEL (reference sequence). DNA for the CDR3: TGTGCCAGCAGCTCTCGGACAGGGGTAAATGAAAAACTGTTTTTT. This codes for CASSSRTGVNEKLFF.

The chain recombines TRBV9 with TRBJ1-4; 9 nucleotides align to TRBD1. The junction had 1 base not matched to a gene; V was cut back by 0 bases and J by 7 bases. CDR3 length: 14 amino acids. Germline V lookup: CDR1 SGDLS, CDR2 YYNGEE. The CDR3 loop reads CASSVGTGAEKLFF. The CDR3 DNA reads as TGTGCCAGCAGCGTAGGGACAGGGGCTGAAAAACTGTTTTTT.

The chain employs TRBV10-1 and TRBJ2-4; D is possibly TRBD2 (6 bases). This CDR3 spans 16 amino acids. Per germline, CDR1 WNHNN and CDR2 SYGVQD (reference sequence). V lost 0 bases and J lost 1, with 10 bases in between. CDR3 sequence: CASSESLEGAKNIQYF. DNA of the CDR3: TGCGCCAGCAGTGAGTCTCTGGAGGGTGCCAAAAACATTCAGTACTTC.

The V call is TRBV6-4, the J call TRBJ2-3; 10 nucleotides agree with TRBD1. The CDR3 is made up of 14 amino acids. CDR1 is MRHNA, CDR2 SNTAGT, per germline. J lost 4 bases, V lost 5 bases, and 3 bases had no gene match. CDR3 sequence reads: CASSPGQGSDTQYF. CDR3 bases: TGTGCCAGCAGTCCGGGACAGGGGTCAGATACGCAGTATTTT.

V usage is TRBV19 and J usage is TRBJ1-2, with 10 bases matching TRBD1. The germline V gene has CDR1 LNHDA and CDR2 SQIVND (reference sequence). The CDR3 consists of 15 residues. Germline trimming cut 4 bases from V and 7 bases from J; bases unmatched to any gene: 9. This chain's CDR3 is CASSTLSTGGSGYTF. In DNA, the CDR3 is TGTGCCAGTAGTACCCTCTCGACAGGGGGCTCTGGCTACACCTTC.

This clone was counted only a few times. The chain is built from TRBV7-3 and TRBJ2-2, with D hard to call. V gave up 5 bases and J gave up 4 bases, with 11 bases separating them. The CDR3 totals 14 residues. CDR1 is SGHTA, CDR2 FQGTGA, per germline. This CDR3 reads CASSPLSVTGELFF. The CDR3 DNA follows: TGTGCCAGCAGCCCTTTAAGCGTCACCGGGGAGCTGTTTTTT.

CDR3 nucleotides: TGTGCCAGCAGGGGGCGCCTGGGCAATCAGCCCCAGCATTTT. This gives the protein CASRGRLGNQPQHF. The V call is TRBV27, the J call TRBJ1-5, with a tentative D call TRBD1 (5 bases). Germline CDR1 is MNHEY and CDR2 is SMNVEV (reference sequence). The CDR3 consists of 14 residues. Trimming removed 6 bases from V and 2 bases from J, with 11 bases in between.

Only a few counts were recorded for this clone. This rearrangement joins TRBV5-5 to TRBJ1-1; D ambiguous. The CDR3 extends over 14 amino acids. Trimming shortened V by 0 bases and J by 1 base, and 7 bases separated the two germline ends. Per the germline V gene, CDR1 is SGHKS and CDR2 is YYEKEE (reference sequence). The CDR3 DNA reads TGTGCCAGCAGCTTGGATTGGGCGAACACTGAAGCTTTCTTT. Translation: CASSLDWANTEAFF.

The chain uses TRBV24-1 and TRBJ2-2; D not certain. Trimming stripped 2 bases from V and 6 bases from J, with 15 bases between. The CDR3 length is 16 residues. Germline-derived CDR1 and CDR2 are KGHDR and SFDVKD. CDR3 amino acids: CATSDWAANVAGELFF. In DNA, the CDR3 is TGTGCCACCAGTGATTGGGCTGCCAACGTAGCCGGGGAGCTGTTTTTT.

This sequence joins TRBV3-1 (or the pseudogene TRBV3-2) and TRBJ1-2, with 9 nucleotides matching TRBD1. This CDR3 has 16 amino acids. V lost 1 base, J lost 4 bases, and 7 bases stayed unmatched. Germline V gene data show CDR1 as LGHDT and CDR2 as YNNKEL (reference sequence). The CDR3 bases are TGTGCCAGCAGCCAAGTCCGGGGACAGGGAACCTATGGCTACACCTTC. Translating it yields CASSQVRGQGTYGYTF.

V is TRBV7-2 and J is TRBJ2-5; 12 bases are shared with TRBD2. CDR1 is SGHTA and CDR2 is FQGNSA in the germline V gene. The V gene end was trimmed by 5 bases and the J gene end by 5 bases; junction bases not matched to a gene: 6. CDR3 length: 15 residues. The DNA for the CDR3 is TGTGCCAGCAGCCAACTAGCGGGGGGCGGGGAGACCCAGTACTTC. Translating gives CASSQLAGGGETQYF.

V gene TRBV10-3 combines with J gene TRBJ1-1, with D unresolved. Germline CDR1 ENHRY, CDR2 SYGVKD. CDR3 length equals 14 residues. The V end was cut by 6 bases, the J end by 1 base, with 12 bases between. The CDR3 DNA is TGTGCCATCAGGGGCCGTCAGCAGAACACTGAAGCTTTCTTT. Its protein product is CAIRGRQQNTEAFF.

The chain couples TRBV5-6 to TRBJ2-5; D might be TRBD1 (6 bases). Germline CDR1 is SGHDT and CDR2 is YYEEEE. The CDR3 covers 15 residues. Trimming left V 4 bases short and J 5 bases short, with 18 bases between. The CDR3 sequence is CASSRGSRGSETQYF. CDR3 DNA sequence: TGTGCCAGCAGCCGAGGGTCCAGGGGATCGGAGACCCAGTACTTC.

The chain recombines TRBV3-1 (or the pseudogene TRBV3-2) with TRBJ2-5; maybe TRBD1 (6 bases). Germline CDR1 is LGHDT and CDR2 is YNNKEL (reference sequence). Trimming pared 0 bases from V and 5 bases from J, leaving 13 bases between. The CDR3 has 15 residues. The CDR3 here is CASSQESRGRETQYF. CDR3 DNA: TGTGCCAGCAGCCAAGAATCCAGGGGCAGGGAGACCCAGTACTTC.

The chain has TRBV18 and TRBJ1-3, with D perhaps matching TRBD1 (5 bases). This CDR3 is 15 amino acids long. V was pared by 2 bases and J by 0 bases, with 8 bases between. CDR1 and CDR2 (germline): KGHSH, LQKENI. In nucleotides, the CDR3 is TGTGCCAGCTCACCAGGGGCTGCCTCTGGAAACACCATATATTTT. Residues: CASSPGAASGNTIYF.

This clone was observed once. This sequence joins TRBV6-1 and TRBJ1-2; D is ambiguous. Germline V gene sequence: CDR1 MNHNS, CDR2 SASEGT. The length of the CDR3 is 13 residues. Between the trimmed V and J ends, which lost 2 bases and 4 bases, there was a span of 8 bases. DNA for the CDR3: TGTGCCAGCAGTGAAACGGACTTCTATGGCTACACCTTC. This sequence encodes CASSETDFYGYTF.

This clone was seen a single time. This chain joins TRBV28 and TRBJ1-3; D possibly corresponds to TRBD1 (6 bases). CDR1 MDHEN and CDR2 SYDVKM come from the germline V gene. The CDR3 is made up of 14 amino acids. V shed 5 bases and J shed 8 bases, with 16 bases lying between them. CDR3 in DNA: TGTGCCAGCAGTCCGCTTACAGGGTACCACACCATATATTTT. Translated, it gives CASSPLTGYHTIYF.

The rearrangement uses TRBV13 and TRBJ1-6; D gene unclear. This CDR3 is built from 15 residues. Trimming stripped 5 bases from V and 5 bases from J, with 13 bases between. Germline CDR1 and CDR2: PRHDT and FYEKMQ (reference sequence). This chain's CDR3 is CASSPVSGNNSPLHF. For the CDR3, the DNA is TGTGCCAGCAGCCCCGTTTCGGGTAATAATTCACCCCTCCACTTT.

The V call is TRBV5-6, the J call TRBJ1-2, with D maybe TRBD1 (5 bases). The CDR3 has 14 amino acids. CDR1 and CDR2 from the germline V gene are SGHDT and YYEEEE. Trimming left V 3 bases short and J 4 bases short, with 13 bases between. CDR3 protein: CASSSVRGSYGYTF. CDR3 DNA sequence: TGTGCCAGCAGCTCGGTAAGGGGCAGCTATGGCTACACCTTC.

The chain couples TRBV19 to TRBJ1-5; 9 bases match TRBD1. The CDR3 has 16 residues. Germline CDR1 reads LNHDA; CDR2 reads SQIVND (reference sequence). V trimming: 6 bases; J trimming: 1 base; junction bases outside the gene matches: 7. The CDR3 coding sequence is TGTGCCAGTAGGAATATACAGGGGGCGAGCAATCAGCCCCAGCATTTT. As protein: CASRNIQGASNQPQHF.

The chain links TRBV5-1 to TRBJ1-6; D not resolved. Germline CDR1 SGHRS, CDR2 YFSETQ. V gave up 1 base and J gave up 10 bases, with 9 bases separating them. The CDR3 is made up of 13 amino acids. The CDR3 DNA reads as TGCGCCAGCAGCTTGACGGGTAACTCACCCCTCCACTTT. Protein sequence: CASSLTGNSPLHF.